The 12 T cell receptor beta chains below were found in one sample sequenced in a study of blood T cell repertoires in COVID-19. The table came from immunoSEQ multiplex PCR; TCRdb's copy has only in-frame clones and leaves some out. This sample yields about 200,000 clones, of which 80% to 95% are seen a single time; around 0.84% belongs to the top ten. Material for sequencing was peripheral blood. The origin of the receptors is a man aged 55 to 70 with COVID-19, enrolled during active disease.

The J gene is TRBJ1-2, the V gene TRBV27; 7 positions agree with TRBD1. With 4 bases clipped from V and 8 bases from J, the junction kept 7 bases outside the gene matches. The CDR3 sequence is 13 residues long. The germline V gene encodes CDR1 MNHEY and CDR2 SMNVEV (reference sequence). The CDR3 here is CASSSDRLRGYTF. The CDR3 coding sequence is TGTGCCAGCAGTTCGGACAGGTTGCGGGGCTACACCTTC.

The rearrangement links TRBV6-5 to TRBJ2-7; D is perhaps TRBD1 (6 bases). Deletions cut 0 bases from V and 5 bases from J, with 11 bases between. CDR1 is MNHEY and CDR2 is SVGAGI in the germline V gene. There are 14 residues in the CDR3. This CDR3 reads CASSYSTGINEQYF. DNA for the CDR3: TGTGCCAGCAGTTACTCCACAGGGATCAACGAGCAGTACTTC.

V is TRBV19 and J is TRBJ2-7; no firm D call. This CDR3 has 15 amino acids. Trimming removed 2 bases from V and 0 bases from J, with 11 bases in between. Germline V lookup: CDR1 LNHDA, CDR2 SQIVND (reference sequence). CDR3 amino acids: CASSITVHNSYEQYF. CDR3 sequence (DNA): TGTGCCAGTAGTATAACAGTACATAACTCCTACGAGCAGTACTTC.

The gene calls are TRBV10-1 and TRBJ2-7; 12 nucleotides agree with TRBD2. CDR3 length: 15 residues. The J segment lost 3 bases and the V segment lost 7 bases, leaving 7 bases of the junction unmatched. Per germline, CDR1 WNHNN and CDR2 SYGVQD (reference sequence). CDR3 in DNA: TGCGCCAGCATCCCGACTAGCGGGAGATTCTACGAGCAGTACTTC. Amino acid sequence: CASIPTSGRFYEQYF.

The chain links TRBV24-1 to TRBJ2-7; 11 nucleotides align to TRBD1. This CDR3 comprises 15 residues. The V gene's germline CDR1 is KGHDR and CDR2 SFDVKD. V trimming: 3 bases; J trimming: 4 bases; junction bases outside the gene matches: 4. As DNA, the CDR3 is TGTGCCACCAGTGATAGGACAGGGGGCCGGTACGAGCAGTACTTC. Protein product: CATSDRTGGRYEQYF.

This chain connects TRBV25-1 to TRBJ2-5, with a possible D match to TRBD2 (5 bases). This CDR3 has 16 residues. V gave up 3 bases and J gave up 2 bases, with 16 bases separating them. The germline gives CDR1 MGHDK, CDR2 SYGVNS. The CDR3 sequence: CASSEWRAELQETQYF. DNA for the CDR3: TGTGCCAGCAGTGAGTGGCGGGCAGAACTACAAGAGACCCAGTACTTC.

CDR3 sequence: CASSHGLAGELFF. The CDR3 nucleotides read TGTGCCAGCAGCCATGGACTAGCCGGGGAGCTGTTTTTT. The rearrangement links TRBV7-2 to TRBJ2-2, with 7 bases aligning to TRBD2. V trimming: 5 bases; J trimming: 6 bases; junction bases outside the gene matches: 3. Germline assignment: CDR1 SGHTA and CDR2 FQGNSA. The CDR3 totals 13 residues.

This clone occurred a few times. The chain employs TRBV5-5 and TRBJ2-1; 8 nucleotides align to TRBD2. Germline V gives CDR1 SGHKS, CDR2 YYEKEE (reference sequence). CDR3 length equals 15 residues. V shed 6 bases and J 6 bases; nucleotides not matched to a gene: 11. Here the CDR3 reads CASTVAPGGLNEQFF. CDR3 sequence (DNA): TGTGCCAGCACCGTTGCGCCGGGAGGGCTCAATGAGCAGTTCTTC.

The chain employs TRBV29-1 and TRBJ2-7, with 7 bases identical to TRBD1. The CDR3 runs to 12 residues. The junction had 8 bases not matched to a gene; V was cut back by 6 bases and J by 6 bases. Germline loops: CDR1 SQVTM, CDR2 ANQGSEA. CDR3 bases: TGCAGCGTCGGAGACAGGGTGGCCGAGCAGTACTTC. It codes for CSVGDRVAEQYF.

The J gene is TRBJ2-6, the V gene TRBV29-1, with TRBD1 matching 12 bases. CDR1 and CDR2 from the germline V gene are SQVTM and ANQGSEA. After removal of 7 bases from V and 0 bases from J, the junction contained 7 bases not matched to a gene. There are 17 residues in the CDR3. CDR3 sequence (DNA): TGCAGCGCCCTGGGACAGGGGGCTAACTCTGGGGCCAACGTCCTGACTTTC. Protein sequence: CSALGQGANSGANVLTF. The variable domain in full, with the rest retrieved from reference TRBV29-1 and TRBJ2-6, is SAVISQKPSRDICQRGTSLTIQCQVDSQVTMMFWYRQQPGQSLTLIATANQGSEATYESGFVIDKFPISRPNLTFSTLTVSNMSPEDSSIYLCSALGQGANSGANVLTFGAGSRLTVL.

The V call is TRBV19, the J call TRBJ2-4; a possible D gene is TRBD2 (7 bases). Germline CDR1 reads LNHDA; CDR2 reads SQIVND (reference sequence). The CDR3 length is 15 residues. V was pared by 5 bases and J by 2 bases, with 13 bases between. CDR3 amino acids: CASSLRGASKNIQYF. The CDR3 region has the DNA TGTGCCAGTAGTCTACGGGGGGCGTCCAAAAACATTCAGTACTTC. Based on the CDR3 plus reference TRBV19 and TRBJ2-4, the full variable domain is DGGITQSPKYLFRKEGQNVTLSCEQNLNHDAMYWYRQDPGQGLRLIYYSQIVNDFQKGDIAEGYSVSREKKESFPLTVTSAQKNPTAFYLCASSLRGASKNIQYFGAGTRLSVL.

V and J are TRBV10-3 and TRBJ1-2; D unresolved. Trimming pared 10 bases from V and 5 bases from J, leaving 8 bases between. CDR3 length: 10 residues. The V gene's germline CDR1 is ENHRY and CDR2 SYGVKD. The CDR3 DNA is TGTGCCACCCAACAATATGGCTACACCTTC. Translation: CATQQYGYTF.